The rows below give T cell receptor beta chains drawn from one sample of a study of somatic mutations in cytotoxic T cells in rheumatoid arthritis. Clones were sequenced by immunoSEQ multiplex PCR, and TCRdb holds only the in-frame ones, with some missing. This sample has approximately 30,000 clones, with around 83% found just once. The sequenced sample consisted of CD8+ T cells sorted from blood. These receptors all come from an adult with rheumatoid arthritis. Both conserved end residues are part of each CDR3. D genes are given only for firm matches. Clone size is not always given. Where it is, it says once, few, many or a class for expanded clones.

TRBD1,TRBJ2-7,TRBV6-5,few,TGTGCCAGCAGTCCTGGGACAGGGAATGACGAGCAGTACTTC,CASSPGTGNDEQYF
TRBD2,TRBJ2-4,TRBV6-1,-,TGTGCCAGCAGCCCGACAGTTTCGGGAGGGAACATTCAGTACTTC,CASSPTVSGGNIQYF
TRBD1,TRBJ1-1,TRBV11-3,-,TGTGCCAGCAGGTACCGGGACAGGGGACCCTTGAACACTGAAGCTTTCTTT,CASRYRDRGPLNTEAFF
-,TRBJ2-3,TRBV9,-,TGTGCCAGCAGCGTAGGGGTTCGGAGGGTCACAGATACGCAGTATTTT,CASSVGVRRVTDTQYF
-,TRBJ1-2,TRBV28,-,TGTGCCAGCAGTCACACAGGGCACTATGGCTACACCTTC,CASSHTGHYGYTF
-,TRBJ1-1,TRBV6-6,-,TGTGCCAGCAGTTACTCGGGGGTTGAAGCTTTCTTT,CASSYSGVEAFF
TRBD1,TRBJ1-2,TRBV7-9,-,TGTGCCAGCAGCTCCGAGACAGGGTACGACTATGGCTACACCTTC,CASSSETGYDYGYTF
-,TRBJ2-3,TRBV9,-,TGTGCCAGCTCCGGGACTTCTAAAGGCCCGGTGACGCAGTATTTT,CASSGTSKGPVTQYF
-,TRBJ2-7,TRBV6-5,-,TGTGCCAGCAGTTACTCGGACAGCTACGAGCAGTACTTC,CASSYSDSYEQYF
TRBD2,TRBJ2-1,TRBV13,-,TGTGCCAGCAGCCCTAGAAGGGTGGGAAGCGGGAGAAATGAGCAGTTCTTC,CASSPRRVGSGRNEQFF
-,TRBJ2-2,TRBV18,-,TGTGCCAGCCCACTGGGCGGGGAGCTGTTTTTT,CASPLGGELFF
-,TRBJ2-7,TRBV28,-,TGTGCCAGCAGCCTGCCGACGGCCTCCTACGAGCAGTACTTC,CASSLPTASYEQYF
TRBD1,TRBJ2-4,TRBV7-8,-,TGTGCCAGCAGCGTACAGGGGGCGCGGAACATTCAGTACTTC,CASSVQGARNIQYF
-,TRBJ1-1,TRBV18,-,TGTGCCAGCTCTCCTACGGACAAAATGAACACTGAAGCTTTCTTT,CASSPTDKMNTEAFF
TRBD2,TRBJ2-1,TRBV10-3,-,TGTGCCATCAGATGGGGGGACGGCCGGACTAGCGGGGAGCAGTTCTTC,CAIRWGDGRTSGEQFF
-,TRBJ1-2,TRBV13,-,TGTGCCAGCAGCTTAGAGGAGGGGTGGGATGGCTACACCTTC,CASSLEEGWDGYTF
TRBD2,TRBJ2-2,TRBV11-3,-,TGTGCCAGCCGGAGATTGACGGGAGGGTCGACAAGGAACACCGGGGAGCTGTTTTTT,CASRRLTGGSTRNTGELFF
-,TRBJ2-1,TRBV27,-,TGTGCCAGCAGTTTATGGGGGCGGGGGAACAATGAGCAGTTCTTC,CASSLWGRGNNEQFF